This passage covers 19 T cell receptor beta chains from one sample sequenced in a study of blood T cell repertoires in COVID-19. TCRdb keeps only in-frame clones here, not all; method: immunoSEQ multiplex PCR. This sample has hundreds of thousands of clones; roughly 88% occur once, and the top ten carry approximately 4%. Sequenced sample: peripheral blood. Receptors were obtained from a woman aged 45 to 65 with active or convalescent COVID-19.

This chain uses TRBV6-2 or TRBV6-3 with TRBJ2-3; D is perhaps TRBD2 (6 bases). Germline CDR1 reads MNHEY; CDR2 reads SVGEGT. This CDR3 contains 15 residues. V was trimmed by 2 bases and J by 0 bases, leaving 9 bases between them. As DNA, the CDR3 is TGTGCCAGCAGTTACGCACTAGCAAGCACAGATACGCAGTATTTT. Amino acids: CASSYALASTDTQYF.

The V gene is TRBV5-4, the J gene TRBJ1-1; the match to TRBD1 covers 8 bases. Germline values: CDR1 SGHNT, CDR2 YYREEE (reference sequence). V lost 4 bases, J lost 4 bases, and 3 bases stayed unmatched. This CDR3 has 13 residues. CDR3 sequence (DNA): TGTGCCAGCAGCCAAACAGGGGGCACTGAAGCTTTCTTT. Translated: CASSQTGGTEAFF.

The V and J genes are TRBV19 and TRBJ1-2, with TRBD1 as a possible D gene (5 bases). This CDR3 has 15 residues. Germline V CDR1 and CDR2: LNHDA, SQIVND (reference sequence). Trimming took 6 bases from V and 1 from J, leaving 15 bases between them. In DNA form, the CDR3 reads TGTGCCAGTAGCTACGACTGGAGGGGTAACTATGGCTACACCTTC. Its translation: CASSYDWRGNYGYTF. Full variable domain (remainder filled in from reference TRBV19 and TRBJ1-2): DGGITQSPKYLFRKEGQNVTLSCEQNLNHDAMYWYRQDPGQGLRLIYYSQIVNDFQKGDIAEGYSVSREKKESFPLTVTSAQKNPTAFYLCASSYDWRGNYGYTFGSGTRLTVV.

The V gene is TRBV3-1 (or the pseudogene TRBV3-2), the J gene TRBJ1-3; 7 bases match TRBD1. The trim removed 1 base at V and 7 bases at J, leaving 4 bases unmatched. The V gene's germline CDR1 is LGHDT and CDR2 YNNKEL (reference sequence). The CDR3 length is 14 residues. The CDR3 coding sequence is TGTGCCAGCAGCCAAGGACAGGGCCACAACACCATATATTTT. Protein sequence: CASSQGQGHNTIYF.

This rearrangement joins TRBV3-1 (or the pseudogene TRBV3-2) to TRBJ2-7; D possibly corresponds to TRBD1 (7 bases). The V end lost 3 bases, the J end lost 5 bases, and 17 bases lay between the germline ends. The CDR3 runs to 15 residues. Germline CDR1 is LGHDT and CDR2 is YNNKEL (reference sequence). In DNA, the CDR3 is TGTGCCAGCAGCCACGGTCAGGGGGGCGTCAACGAGCAGTACTTC. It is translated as CASSHGQGGVNEQYF.

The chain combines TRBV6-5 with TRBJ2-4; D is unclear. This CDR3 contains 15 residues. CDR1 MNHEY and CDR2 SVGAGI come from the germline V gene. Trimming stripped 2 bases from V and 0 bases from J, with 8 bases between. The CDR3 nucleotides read TGTGCCAGCAGTTACGGAGAGCTAGCCAAAAACATTCAGTACTTC. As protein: CASSYGELAKNIQYF.

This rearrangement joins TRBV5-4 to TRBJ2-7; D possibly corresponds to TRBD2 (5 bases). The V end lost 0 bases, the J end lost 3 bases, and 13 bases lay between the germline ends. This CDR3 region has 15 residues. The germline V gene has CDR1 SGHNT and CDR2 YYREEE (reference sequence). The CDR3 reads CASSLAGQAGYEQYF. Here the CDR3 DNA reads TGTGCCAGCAGCTTGGCCGGCCAGGCGGGCTACGAGCAGTACTTC.

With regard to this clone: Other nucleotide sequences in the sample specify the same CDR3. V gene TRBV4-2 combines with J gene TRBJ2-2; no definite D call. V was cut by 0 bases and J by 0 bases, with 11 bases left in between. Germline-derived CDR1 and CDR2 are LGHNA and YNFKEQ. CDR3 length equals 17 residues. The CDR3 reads CASSQDVAGTNTGELFF. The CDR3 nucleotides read TGTGCCAGCAGCCAAGATGTGGCAGGAACGAACACCGGGGAGCTGTTTTTT.

The CDR3 region is CASRLDRNTEAFF. In nucleotides, the CDR3 is TGTGCCAGCAGATTAGACAGGAACACTGAAGCTTTCTTT. The chain carries TRBV6-5 and TRBJ1-1; a weak D match, TRBD1 (5 bases). The length of the CDR3 is 13 residues. Deletions cut 6 bases from V and 1 base from J, with 9 bases between. The V gene's germline CDR1 is MNHEY and CDR2 SVGAGI.

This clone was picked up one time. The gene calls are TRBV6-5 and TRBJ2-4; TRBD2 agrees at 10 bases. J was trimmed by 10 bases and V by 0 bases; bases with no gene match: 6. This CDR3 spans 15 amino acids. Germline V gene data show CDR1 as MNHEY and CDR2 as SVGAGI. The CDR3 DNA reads TGTGCCAGCAGTTACTCGGCTAGCGGGAGAAAGATTCAGTACTTC. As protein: CASSYSASGRKIQYF.

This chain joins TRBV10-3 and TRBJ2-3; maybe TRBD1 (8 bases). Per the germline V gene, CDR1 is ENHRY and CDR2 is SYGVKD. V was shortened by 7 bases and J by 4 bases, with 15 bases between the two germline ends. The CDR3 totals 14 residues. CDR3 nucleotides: TGTGCCATCAACGGACAGGGAGGGGCAGATACGCAGTATTTT. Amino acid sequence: CAINGQGGADTQYF.

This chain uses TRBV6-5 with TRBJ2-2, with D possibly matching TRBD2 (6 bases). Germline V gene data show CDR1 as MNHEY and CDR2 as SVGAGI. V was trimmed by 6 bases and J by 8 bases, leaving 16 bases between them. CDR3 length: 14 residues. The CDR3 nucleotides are TGTGCCAGCAGGAGACTAGGCGCTGGGGGGGAGCTGTTTTTT. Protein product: CASRRLGAGGELFF.

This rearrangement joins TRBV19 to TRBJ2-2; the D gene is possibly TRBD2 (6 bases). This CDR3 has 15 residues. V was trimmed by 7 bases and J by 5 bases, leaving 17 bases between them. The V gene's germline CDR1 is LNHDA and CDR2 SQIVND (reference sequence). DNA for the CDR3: TGTGCCAGTACCCCATTTGGGGGGTGGACCGGGGAGCTGTTTTTT. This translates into CASTPFGGWTGELFF.

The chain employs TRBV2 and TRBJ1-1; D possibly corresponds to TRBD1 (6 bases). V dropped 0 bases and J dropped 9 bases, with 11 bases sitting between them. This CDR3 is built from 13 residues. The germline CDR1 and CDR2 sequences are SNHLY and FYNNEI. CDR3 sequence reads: CASSEASTGQAFF. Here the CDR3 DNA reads TGTGCCAGCAGTGAAGCTAGCACAGGGCAAGCTTTCTTT.

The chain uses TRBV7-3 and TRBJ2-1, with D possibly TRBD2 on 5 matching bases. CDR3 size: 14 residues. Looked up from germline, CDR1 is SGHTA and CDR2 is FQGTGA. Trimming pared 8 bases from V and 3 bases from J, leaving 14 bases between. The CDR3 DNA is TGTGCCAGCGGGAGCGCCCCAGGCTACAATGAGCAGTTCTTC. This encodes CASGSAPGYNEQFF.

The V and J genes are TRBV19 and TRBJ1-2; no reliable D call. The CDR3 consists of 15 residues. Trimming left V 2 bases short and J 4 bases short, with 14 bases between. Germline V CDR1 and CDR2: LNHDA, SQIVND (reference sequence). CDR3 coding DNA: TGTGCCAGTAGTATAACCGGAGAGTCGGGCTATGGCTACACCTTC. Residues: CASSITGESGYGYTF.

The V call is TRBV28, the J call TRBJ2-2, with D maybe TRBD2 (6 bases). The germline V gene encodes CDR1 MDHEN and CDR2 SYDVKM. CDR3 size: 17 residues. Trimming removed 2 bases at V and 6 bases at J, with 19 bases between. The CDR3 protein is CASSLVGGLSLAGELFF. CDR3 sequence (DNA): TGTGCCAGCAGTTTAGTCGGGGGTCTCTCTTTAGCCGGGGAGCTGTTTTTT.

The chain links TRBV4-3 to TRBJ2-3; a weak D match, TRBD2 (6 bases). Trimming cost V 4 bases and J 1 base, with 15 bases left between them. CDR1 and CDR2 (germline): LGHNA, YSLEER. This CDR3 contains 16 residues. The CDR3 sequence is CASSPWRDTGTDTQYF. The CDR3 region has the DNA TGCGCCAGCAGCCCATGGCGGGATACGGGCACAGATACGCAGTATTTT.

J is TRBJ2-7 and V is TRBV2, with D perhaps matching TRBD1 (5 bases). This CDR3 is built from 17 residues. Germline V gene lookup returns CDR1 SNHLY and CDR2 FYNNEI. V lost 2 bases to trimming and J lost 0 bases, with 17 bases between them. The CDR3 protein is CASSESVLGLLSYEQYF. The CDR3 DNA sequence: TGTGCCAGCAGTGAAAGTGTTCTGGGGCTCCTCTCCTACGAGCAGTACTTC. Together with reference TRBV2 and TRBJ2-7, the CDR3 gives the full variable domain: EPEVTQTPSHQVTQMGQEVILRCVPISNHLYFYWYRQILGQKVEFLVSFYNNEISEKSEIFDDQFSVERPDGSNFTLKIRSTKLEDSAMYFCASSESVLGLLSYEQYFGPGTRLTVT.